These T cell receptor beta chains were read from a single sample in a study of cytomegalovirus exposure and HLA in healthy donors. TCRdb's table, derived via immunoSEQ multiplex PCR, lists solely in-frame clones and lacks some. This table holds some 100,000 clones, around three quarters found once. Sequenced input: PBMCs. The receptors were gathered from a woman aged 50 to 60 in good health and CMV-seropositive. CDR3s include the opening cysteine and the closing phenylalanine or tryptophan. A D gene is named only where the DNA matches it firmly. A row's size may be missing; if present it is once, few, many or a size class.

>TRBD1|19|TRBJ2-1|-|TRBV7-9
TGTGCCAGCAGCTCTAGGGCGGGACAGGGGACAGGATTTGGAGATGAGCAGTTCTTC
CASSSRAGQGTGFGDEQFF
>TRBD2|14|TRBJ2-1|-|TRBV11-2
TGTGCCAGCAGCTTAGCGGGAGGGGACAATGAGCAGTTCTTC
CASSLAGGDNEQFF
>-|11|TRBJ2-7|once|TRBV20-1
TGCAGTGCTAGAGCAGGGGTCGAGCAGTACTTC
CSARAGVEQYF
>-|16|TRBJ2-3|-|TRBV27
TGTGCCAGCGGGGATAGACGGGCGGGGCGAGGAGATACGCAGTATTTT
CASGDRRAGRGDTQYF
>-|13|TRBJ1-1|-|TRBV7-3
TGTGCCGATCGGGGGGGGAGGAACACTGAAGCTTTCTTT
CADRGGRNTEAFF
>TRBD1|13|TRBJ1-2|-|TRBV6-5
TGTGCCAGCAGCGCACAGGGGTACTATGGCTACACCTTC
CASSAQGYYGYTF
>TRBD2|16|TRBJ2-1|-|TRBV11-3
TGTGCCAGCAGCTTAGGACTAGCGGGAGTATCCAATGAGCAGTTCTTC
CASSLGLAGVSNEQFF
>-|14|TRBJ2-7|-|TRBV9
TGTGCCAGCAGCGCGTCCCCAGACAGCTCCGAGCAGTACTTC
CASSASPDSSEQYF
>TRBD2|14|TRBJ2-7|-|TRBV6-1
TGTGCCAGCAGTGATAGCGGGGGGGCCCACGAGCAGTACTTC
CASSDSGGAHEQYF
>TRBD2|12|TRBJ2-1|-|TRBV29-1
TGCAGCGCTCAGCGGGGAGGCAATGAGCAGTTCTTC
CSAQRGGNEQFF
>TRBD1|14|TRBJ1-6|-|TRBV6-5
TGTGCCAGCAGTTACCCGGACAGGGATTCACCCCTCCACTTT
CASSYPDRDSPLHF
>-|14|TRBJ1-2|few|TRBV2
TGTGCCAGCAGTGGGCGGGGGGGCAACTATGGCTACACCTTC
CASSGRGGNYGYTF
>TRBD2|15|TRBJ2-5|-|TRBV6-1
TGTGCCAGCAGGTTACTAGCGGGGGGACAAGAGACCCAGTACTTC
CASRLLAGGQETQYF
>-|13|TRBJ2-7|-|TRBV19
TGTGCCAGTAGTAAAGGTCGGGGTAACGAGCAGTACTTC
CASSKGRGNEQYF
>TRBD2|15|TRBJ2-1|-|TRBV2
TGTGCCAGCAGTCTCCTAGCGGGAGGAGAAAATGAGCAGTTCTTC
CASSLLAGGENEQFF
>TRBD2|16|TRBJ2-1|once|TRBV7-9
TGTGCCAGCAGCCTAAGACTAGCGGGGGGATACAATGAGCAGTTCTTC
CASSLRLAGGYNEQFF
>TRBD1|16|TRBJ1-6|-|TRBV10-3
TGTGCCATCAGTGAGTCAACAGGGGGCGCCAGTTCACCCCTCCACTTT
CAISESTGGASSPLHF
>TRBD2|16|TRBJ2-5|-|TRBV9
TGTGCCAGCAGCGTAGAGGCAGCGGGGGGCCGGGAGACCCAGTACTTC
CASSVEAAGGRETQYF
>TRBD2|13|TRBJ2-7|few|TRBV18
TGTGCCAGCTCCCTAGGGACTACCTACGAGCAGTACTTC
CASSLGTTYEQYF
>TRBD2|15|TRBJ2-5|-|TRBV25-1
TGTGCCAGCAGTGAGGGGGGAGGGAGGCAAGAGACCCAGTACTTC
CASSEGGGRQETQYF
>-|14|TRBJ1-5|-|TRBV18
TGTGCCAGCTCACCAACGGACACCAATCAGCCCCAGCATTTT
CASSPTDTNQPQHF